These 13 T cell receptor beta chains were sequenced from one sample in a study of spatial heterogeneity in lung cancer. TCRdb itself ran the 5' RACE reads through MiXCR, one entry per CDR3 protein. Seen here are nearly 95,000 distinct CDR3 sequences, roughly a fifth observed once, and the top ten hold 20% to 25%. Time point defined: blood at routine non-recurrence follow-up after resection. Sequencing used PBMCs, obtained at follow-up. Receptors originate from a male donor with early-stage non-small cell lung cancer.

This chain connects TRBV6-2 or TRBV6-3 to TRBJ2-1; 7 nucleotides align to TRBD2. Germline V gene sequence: CDR1 MNHEY, CDR2 SVGEGT. V was clipped by 6 bases and J by 8 bases; unmatched bases: 16. This CDR3 is built from 16 residues. CDR3 region: CASSSPEGGRMDEQFF. The CDR3 DNA follows: TGTGCCAGCAGCTCCCCGGAGGGCGGGAGAATGGATGAGCAGTTCTTC.

This clonotype has ten or more counts. The gene calls are TRBV20-1 and TRBJ2-3; the D is unclear. CDR1 and CDR2 from the germline V gene are DFQATT and SNEGSKA (reference sequence). V was cut by 4 bases and J by 0 bases, with 8 bases left in between. The CDR3 runs 13 residues. In DNA form, the CDR3 reads TGCAGTGCTACCTATCGTAGCACAGATACGCAGTATTTT. Translated: CSATYRSTDTQYF.

This clonotype rates as medium-sized. This sequence joins TRBV7-8 and TRBJ2-5; no firm D call. Per germline, CDR1 SGHVS and CDR2 FQNEAQ. CDR3 size: 15 residues. With 1 base removed from V and 1 base from J, the gap between germline ends came to 10 bases. CDR3 loop: CASSLEVGTQETQYF. The CDR3 DNA follows: TGTGCCAGCAGCTTAGAAGTGGGCACCCAAGAGACCCAGTACTTC.

At least ten counts were recorded for this clonotype. The genes are TRBV19 and TRBJ2-3; 8 bases align to TRBD2. The CDR3 covers 15 residues. J lost 0 bases, V lost 3 bases, and 2 bases had no gene match. CDR1 and CDR2 (germline): LNHDA, SQIVND (reference sequence). The CDR3 DNA reads TGTGCCAGTAGTATCACTAGCGGAAGCACAGATACGCAGTATTTT. Translation gives CASSITSGSTDTQYF.

This clonotype was seen a few times. The rearrangement joins TRBV5-1 to TRBJ2-7, with D perhaps TRBD2 (5 bases). Trimming stripped 1 base from V and 7 bases from J, with 15 bases between. Germline V gene data show CDR1 as SGHRS and CDR2 as YFSETQ. The CDR3 is 14 amino acids. DNA of the CDR3: TGCGCCAGCAGCTTGACTTCCGGACCGGGGGAGCAGTACTTC. Its protein product is CASSLTSGPGEQYF.

The chain couples TRBV18 to TRBJ2-3; perhaps TRBD1 as D (6 bases). CDR1 KGHSH and CDR2 LQKENI come from the germline V gene. Between the trimmed V and J ends, which lost 1 base and 10 bases, there was a span of 12 bases. This CDR3 spans 13 amino acids. CDR3 coding DNA: TGTGCCAGCTCACCACAAGACAGGTTCGCGCAGTATTTT. Residues: CASSPQDRFAQYF.

This clonotype was seen many times. The chain recombines TRBV3-1 with TRBJ1-1; D unclear. Germline CDR1 LGHDT, CDR2 YNNKEL (reference sequence). The CDR3 loop spans 14 amino acids. Deletions cut 4 bases from V and 0 bases from J, with 9 bases between. For the CDR3, the DNA is TGTGCCAGCAGCCCTGCACGGATGAACACTGAAGCTTTCTTT. Translation gives CASSPARMNTEAFF.

This clonotype was recorded a few times. This chain uses TRBV2 with TRBJ2-1; perhaps D is TRBD1 or TRBD2 (5 bases each). Trimming cost V 7 bases and J 9 bases, with 16 bases left between them. Germline V lookup: CDR1 SNHLY, CDR2 FYNNEI. CDR3 length: 13 amino acids. CDR3 sequence (DNA): TGTGCCAGCACCCGCATTTGGGGGTCTGAGCAGTTCTTC. Translated, it gives CASTRIWGSEQFF.

The sample holds many counts of this clonotype. The chain joins TRBV6-1 to TRBJ2-1; the D gene is possibly TRBD1 (5 bases). This CDR3 is 14 amino acids long. The V gene lost 2 bases and the J gene lost 6 bases, with 11 bases spanning the gap. Looked up from germline, CDR1 is MNHNS and CDR2 is SASEGT. This CDR3 reads CASSERQFGNEQFF. In DNA form, the CDR3 reads TGTGCCAGCAGTGAAAGACAGTTTGGCAATGAGCAGTTCTTC.

The chain links TRBV28 to TRBJ2-7; 10 bases map to TRBD1. The J segment lost 5 bases and the V segment lost 6 bases, leaving 13 bases of the junction unmatched. CDR3 length: 16 residues. Looked up from germline, CDR1 is MDHEN and CDR2 is SYDVKM. The CDR3 sequence: CASSEAGTGVGNEQYF. CDR3 bases: TGTGCCAGCAGCGAGGCCGGGACAGGGGTTGGAAACGAGCAGTACTTC.

The V call is TRBV6-5, the J call TRBJ1-6, with no clear D. The V end lost 4 bases, the J end lost 8 bases, and 9 bases lay between the germline ends. The germline V gene encodes CDR1 MNHEY and CDR2 SVGAGI. The CDR3 spans 13 residues. CDR3 protein: CASSFTTDSPLHF. The CDR3 DNA sequence: TGTGCCAGCAGTTTCACCACAGATTCACCCCTCCACTTT.

This clonotype was detected a few times. CDR3: CASSGSSGPPNTGELFF. In nucleotides, the CDR3 is TGTGCCAGCAGCGGATCTAGCGGCCCCCCGAACACCGGGGAGCTGTTTTTT. The chain recombines TRBV4-2 with TRBJ2-2; 7 bases fit TRBD2. The germline V gene has CDR1 LGHNA and CDR2 YNFKEQ. V shed 5 bases, J shed 0 bases, and the junction held 9 bases outside the gene matches. The length of the CDR3 is 17 residues.

This sequence joins TRBV9 and TRBJ2-1; 7 nucleotides line up with TRBD2. The germline V gene has CDR1 SGDLS and CDR2 YYNGEE. V lost 4 bases and J lost 0; bases outside the gene matches: 7. The CDR3 is made up of 16 amino acids. The CDR3 DNA reads as TGTGCCAGCAGCCCCCCCGGCGGGAGCTCCTACAATGAGCAGTTCTTC. This translates into CASSPPGGSSYNEQFF.